This T cell receptor beta chain is from a study of cytomegalovirus exposure and HLA in healthy donors (dated by TCRdb to between 2016 and 2019). Describing the broader study: An earlier analysis of 587 of the donors reported approximately 300 Gb of sequence data and 95 million to 130 million unique TCR beta sequences obtained from some 170 million T cells. An early release that covered some 640 HLA-typed donors contained 300 to 350 gigabases of sequencing data and roughly 84 million unique TCR sequences. Among the approximately 430 genotyped donors, around 81% belonged to the genetic ancestry cluster associated with self-reported Caucasian donors. The study aimed to test whether cataloging public T cell receptors could reveal signatures of past pathogen exposure. The study used immunosequencing to profile the T cell repertoires of approximately 630 subjects and linked those repertoires to cytomegalovirus serostatus. Along with the approximately 650-subject first cohort, a separate validation cohort of over a hundred different subjects was used. To predict cytomegalovirus infection status, the study combined high-throughput TCR immunosequencing, statistical association of individual TCRs with disease status, and machine learning. A later analysis re-analyzed previously published TCR beta repertoires from about 730 donors and added high-resolution HLA genotyping to study TCR occurrence patterns. Rather than drawing on any new phenotypic data, the later analysis identified candidate immune exposures from TCR beta sequences and the way those sequences occurred across donors. An earlier analysis of around 540 of the donors applied high-throughput TCR beta sequencing to assess whether each TCR beta V gene segment acted as functional or pseudogenic. Donor age, sex, ethnicity and CMV serostatus were compiled alongside the repertoire data. A later genetic analysis took genome-wide SNP genotypes for about 55% of the roughly 700 donors and used that subset as a discovery cohort. Every discovery cohort repertoire had been produced on one sequencing platform. HLA typing covered class I and class II loci at four-digit resolution. The number of typed donors differed by locus: about 629-640 for A, B, C, DRB1 and DQB1; approximately 540 for DQA1; 606 for DPA1; and about 470 for DPB1. About five DR-DQ haplotypes were handled as single units for association and clustering because linkage in the cohort was strong. Among approximately 370 genotyped donors of the cohort, an average of about 240,000 unique TCR beta nucleotide sequences was sequenced per donor, of which 15% to 20% were non-productive. Overall study outcomes, separate from this receptor: An earlier analysis of some 560 of the donors showed that most TCR beta V segments appeared in productive rearrangements either about 87% or about 30% of the time, which broadly matched IMGT annotations. Across donors, most TCR sequences were observed very rarely, whereas some public TCRs were present in many individuals. According to a later genetic analysis, donors in an Asian-associated ancestry cluster had fewer N-insertions in productive TCRs than the approximately 670-donor mean. Because HLA typing was unavailable for some donors at each locus, only the typed subset was used in association tests. At a false discovery rate of 0.05, a later analysis linked around 17,000 TCR beta sequences to specific HLA alleles. In both the original and validation cohorts, the classifier was reported to diagnose cytomegalovirus status with high specificity and sensitivity. The presence/absence analyses assumed that sequencing depth was roughly uniform across donors, and that assumption may not be true. It was suggested by the authors that the approach could potentially be generalized to other disease states and immunological phenotypes. A further reported finding was that TCR beta sequences accurately predicted the HLA-A and HLA-B alleles for most subjects in the first cohort. Several of the top co-occurrence clusters appeared to be linked to parvovirus B19, influenza, CMV and Epstein-Barr virus, according to a later analysis. The sequencing pipeline was judged likely to have produced a cluster of highly shared sequence variants as a technical artifact. For the cohort, immune exposure information was limited to CMV serostatus. Because the 87-base-pair reads could not distinguish some IMGT-functional V segments, including TRBV6-2 and TRBV6-3, those segments were excluded. This cohort had only TCR beta chains sequenced, and the lack of alpha or paired-chain data limited which features could be detected. A few of the identified cytomegalovirus-associated TCR beta chains were confirmed in vitro to be specific for cytomegalovirus antigens. Correlated functional status among segregating V segments might be attributable to linkage disequilibrium, but an unknown experimental factor could not be ruled out. When HLA alleles, especially DR and DQ, strongly co-occurred, attributing TCR associations to individual alleles was difficult. Because counts were too low, more than 15 rarely observed V segments, including chromosome 9 orphons, were excluded from the earlier analysis of 587 of the donors. The study gave a list of 150 to 200 TCR beta chains associated with cytomegalovirus. In a later analysis, TCR association rates were found to vary across HLA loci, with the most associated TCRs seen for DRB1 alleles and the fewest for HLA-C alleles. In a later genetic analysis, a missense DCLRE1C variant was associated with V-gene and J-gene trimming of TCR beta chains, and the association was replicated in an independent cohort. Compared with equally common non-associated chains, HLA-associated TCR beta chains in a later analysis were more clonally expanded and had lower generation probabilities. According to a later analysis, most CMV-associated TCR beta chains appeared to be HLA-restricted, and the HLA associations seemed to be driven largely by CMV exposure.

The cohort consisted of 600 or so healthy bone marrow donors. All cohort members were sampled while nominally healthy, although unrecorded immune exposures were likely present. The donor tested CMV seropositive, placing the donor among the 290 or so seropositive members of the cohort. Every donor gave a peripheral blood sample, and the peripheral blood mononuclear cells from that sample were used for TCR beta sequencing. The Qiagen DNeasy Blood Extraction Kit was used to extract genomic DNA from the blood cell samples. The library came from the immunoSEQ multiplex PCR assay. For the multiplex PCR, a mixture combining 60 forward primers for TCR Vbeta segments and 13 reverse primers for TCR Jbeta segments was used. The CDR3 region of rearranged TCR beta genes was amplified from genomic DNA with a multiplex PCR assay. Amplified TCR beta libraries were sequenced as 87-base-pair reads on the Illumina HiSeq System. On the authors' methods: Across the roughly 600 repertoires, a later analysis counted tens of millions of unique TCR beta chains, roughly 11 million of which were shared by at least two donors. A nearest-neighbor algorithm error-corrected the raw reads and collapsed the reads into unique sequences, merging closely related sequences to remove PCR and sequencing errors. To assign V, D and J gene segments, CDR3 sequences were aligned to IMGT reference sequences. Each retained sequence needed at least a six-nucleotide match to both a V gene segment and a J gene segment. A rearrangement was called productive if the CDR3 had no stop codons and remained in frame with V and J, and every other rearrangement was called non-productive. Following IMGT convention, CDR3 was defined as the stretch from the second conserved V-encoded cysteine up to the conserved J-encoded phenylalanine. In an earlier analysis of around 540 of the donors, sequences lacking an unambiguous match to a single V gene segment were excluded. An earlier analysis of 587 of the donors called V segments functional above 56.7% productive rearrangements and segregating when the between-donor standard deviation exceeded 5%. A statistical classification framework was built for diagnosing cytomegalovirus status from the catalog of TCR beta chain sequences. In a later analysis, V and J genes were assigned by comparing TCR nucleotide sequences against IMGT/GENE-DB human TR gene sequences. In a later analysis, CDR3 sequences and most-parsimonious VDJ recombination scenarios were assigned using the TCRdist pipeline. In a later analysis, each TCR beta chain was defined by its CDR3 amino acid sequence together with its V-gene family, and reads lacking a unique V-gene family were excluded. In a later analysis, 500 to 700 highly shared, low-generation-probability nucleotide sequences were removed to address suspected cross-contamination and a sequencing artifact. In a later analysis, a clonal expansion index for each public chain was calculated from normalized within-repertoire ranks of inferred template counts. A later analysis computed generation probabilities with a VDJ recombination model fitted to out-of-frame rearrangements, and checked the results against IGoR. A later analysis scored TCR-TCR, TCR-HLA and TCR-CMV co-occurrence with hypergeometric tests, applying a repertoire-size bias correction to TCR pairs. In a later analysis, false discovery rates were estimated by permuting HLA or CMV assignments 20 times. In a later analysis, co-occurring TCRs were grouped using DBSCAN, and TCRdist sequence similarity was added for clustering within HLA-allele-positive subsets. For co-occurrence clustering, repertoires with fewer than 30,000 or more than 120,000 public chains were excluded, along with roughly 5 repertoires with anomalous nucleotide sharing. The source is immuneACCESS, and TCRdb retained only in-frame sequences with V and J called. Part of the clones is not carried over; for the studies checked, unresolved V genes explain less than half of this, and the remainder is unexplained. For V, J and clone size, that table is used; D and trimming come from the DNA. Counted in this sample were 30,000 to 40,000 clones; 70% to 85% of them appeared once. Under 12% of the sample rests with the top ten.

As regards this clone: Its specific antigen is unknown. A junction boundary mismatches the germline segment, possibly from a read error.

CDR1 and CDR2 were assigned from the germline V gene as LGHNA and YSLEER. The CDR3 numbers 15 residues from cysteine through phenylalanine. Of the read, only the CDR3 DNA is kept; its 45 bases are in frame from base 1. This sequence was found in a young woman in good health and CMV-seropositive. The sequencing input was PBMCs. The sequence links TRBV4-3 to TRBJ2-7; a stretch of 10 junction bases matches TRBD1. CDR3 reads: CASSQGQGEAYEQYF. The DNA reads as follows: TGCGCCAGCAGTCAAGGACAGGGGGAAGCCTACGAGCAGTACTTC.